This TCR beta chain was observed in a study of PD-1 blockade in classical Hodgkin lymphoma. V was trimmed by 1 base and J by 1 base, leaving 10 bases between them. Germline CDR1 and CDR2: SGHAT and FQNNGV. The CDR3 spans 15 residues. The data were produced by immunoSEQ multiplex PCR, yet TCRdb's version contains in-frame clones alone and is incomplete. The sample holds about 4,300 clones; around three fifths are singletons and the top ten take about two fifths. All patients relapsed after autologous stem cell transplantation, and brentuximab vedotin exposure varied. This sequence joins TRBV11-2 and TRBJ2-5, with a tentative D call TRBD1 (5 bases). The sequenced sample was peripheral blood mononuclear cells (PBMCs), obtained at baseline. The source of this sequence is a human donor with classical Hodgkin lymphoma. This chain's CDR3 is CASSLGGRAQETQYF. CDR3 DNA sequence: TGTGCCAGCAGCTTAGGGGGCAGGGCCCAAGAGACCCAGTACTTC.